Below, one TCR beta chain is given with its context. Its antigen is undetermined. These data come from a study of blood T cells in healthy people across ages. General study findings and limits: TCR beta diversity correlated strongly with naive T cell percentage.

Using a J-beta primer mix together with a sample-barcoded 5' primer, a second PCR was run for about 7 to 12 cycles. TCRdb ran MiXCR on the 5' RACE reads and lists one entry per CDR3 protein. This table has hundreds of thousands of distinct CDR3 sequences, around 24% appearing once. This CDR3 contains 13 residues. In germline, CDR1 is SQVTM, CDR2 ANQGSEA. The V end lost 1 base, the J end lost 5 bases, and 12 bases lay between the germline ends. Separately, the same data were catalogued under a study of T cells of mothers and their children. That work contributes: When mothers and children were related, their normalized repertoire overlap, which was always slightly higher, did not differ significantly from that of unrelated pairs.

The sequenced sample consisted of blood. The chain couples TRBV29-1 to TRBJ2-7; D tentatively reads TRBD1 or TRBD2 (5 bases each). The origin of this receptor is a boy between 10 and 17 years old in good health. The CDR3 coding sequence is TGCAGCGTTGAAGGGGTGGGGGTCCACGAGCAGTACTTC. Its protein product is CSVEGVGVHEQYF.